This T cell receptor beta chain is drawn from a study of cytomegalovirus exposure and HLA in healthy donors. Here immunoSEQ multiplex PCR was the method, and the copy in TCRdb shows in-frame clones only, minus some. In the table there are 90,000 or so clones, approximately 81% of which are singletons. The source is a man between 18 and 35 years old in good health and CMV-seropositive. The source material was PBMCs.

The CDR3 DNA reads TGTGCCAGCACGGGGTCAAGACATCGGGAAAAACTGTTTTTT. This encodes CASTGSRHREKLFF. The chain combines TRBV4-2 with TRBJ1-4; D ambiguous. The germline gives CDR1 LGHNA, CDR2 YNFKEQ. V was clipped by 7 bases and J by 8 bases, with 17 bases between them. CDR3 length: 14 amino acids.